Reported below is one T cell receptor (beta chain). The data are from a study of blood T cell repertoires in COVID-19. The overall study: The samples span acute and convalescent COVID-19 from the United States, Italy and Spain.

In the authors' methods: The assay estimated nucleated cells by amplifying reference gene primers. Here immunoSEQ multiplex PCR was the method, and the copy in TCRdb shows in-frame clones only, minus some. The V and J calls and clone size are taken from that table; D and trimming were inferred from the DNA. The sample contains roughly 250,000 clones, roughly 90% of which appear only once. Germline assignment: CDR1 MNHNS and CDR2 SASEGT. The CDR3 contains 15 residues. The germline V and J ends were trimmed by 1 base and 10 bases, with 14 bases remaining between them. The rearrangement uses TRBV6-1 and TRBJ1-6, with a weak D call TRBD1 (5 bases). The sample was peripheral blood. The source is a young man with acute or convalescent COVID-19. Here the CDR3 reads CASSEVGGIRSPLHF. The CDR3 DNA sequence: TGTGCCAGCAGTGAAGTGGGGGGAATAAGGTCACCCCTCCACTTT.